The T cell receptor (beta chain) described here comes from a study of beta chain features in type 1 diabetes. Study conclusions and caveats: Patients with type 1 diabetes showed fewer VDJ junction insertions and more deletions.

The CDR3 spans 14 residues. Germline V gene sequence: CDR1 SGHRS, CDR2 YFSETQ. Trimming pared 4 bases from V and 6 bases from J, leaving 17 bases between. The sample holds a few counts of this clone. The antigen remains unidentified. Of the isolated RNA, all was reverse transcribed, and so the sequenced material was expressed TCRB transcripts. Profiled with immunoSEQ multiplex PCR; TCRdb holds only in-frame clones, not every one. The repertoire holds over 500,000 clones, with roughly a sixth as singletons. The sample consisted of naive CD4+ T cells from blood. The chain has TRBV5-1 and TRBJ2-7, with D perhaps TRBD2 (5 bases). This receptor was obtained from a man between 18 and 29 years old in good health. The CDR3 loop reads CASSNIDGVGEQYF. As DNA, the CDR3 is TGCGCCAGCAGCAATATCGACGGGGTGGGCGAGCAGTACTTC.